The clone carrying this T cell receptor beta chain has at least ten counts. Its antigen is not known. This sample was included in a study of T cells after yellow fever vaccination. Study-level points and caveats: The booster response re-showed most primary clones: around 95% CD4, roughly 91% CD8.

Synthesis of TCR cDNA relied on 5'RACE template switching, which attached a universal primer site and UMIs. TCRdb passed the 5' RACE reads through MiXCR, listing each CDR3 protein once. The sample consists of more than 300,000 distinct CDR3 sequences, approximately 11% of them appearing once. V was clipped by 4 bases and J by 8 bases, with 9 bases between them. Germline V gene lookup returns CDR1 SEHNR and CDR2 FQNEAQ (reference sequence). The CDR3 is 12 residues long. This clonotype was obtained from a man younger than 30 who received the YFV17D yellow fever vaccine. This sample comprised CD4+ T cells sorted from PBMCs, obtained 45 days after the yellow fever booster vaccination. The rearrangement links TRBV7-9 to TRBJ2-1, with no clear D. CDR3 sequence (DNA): TGTGCCAGCAGCTCGATGGGATATGAGCAGTTCTTC. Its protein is CASSSMGYEQFF.